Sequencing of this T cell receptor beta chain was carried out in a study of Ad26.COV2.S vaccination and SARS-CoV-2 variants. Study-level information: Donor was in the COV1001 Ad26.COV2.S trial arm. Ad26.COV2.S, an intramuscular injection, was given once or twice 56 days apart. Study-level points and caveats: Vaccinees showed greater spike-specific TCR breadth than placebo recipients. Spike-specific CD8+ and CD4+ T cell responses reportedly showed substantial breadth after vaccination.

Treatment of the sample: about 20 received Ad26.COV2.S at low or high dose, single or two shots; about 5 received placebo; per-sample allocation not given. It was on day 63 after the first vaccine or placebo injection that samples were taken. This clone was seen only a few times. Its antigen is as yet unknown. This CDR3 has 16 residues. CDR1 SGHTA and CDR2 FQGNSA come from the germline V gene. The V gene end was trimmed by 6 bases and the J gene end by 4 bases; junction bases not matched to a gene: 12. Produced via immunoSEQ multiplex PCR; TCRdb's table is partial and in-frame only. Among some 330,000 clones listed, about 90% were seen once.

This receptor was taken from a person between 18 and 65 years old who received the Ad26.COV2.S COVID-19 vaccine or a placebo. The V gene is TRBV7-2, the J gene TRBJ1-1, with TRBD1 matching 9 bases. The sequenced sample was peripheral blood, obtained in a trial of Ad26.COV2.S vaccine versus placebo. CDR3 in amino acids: CASSGQGPGFGTEAFF. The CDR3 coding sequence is TGTGCCAGCAGTGGACAGGGGCCGGGGTTCGGCACTGAAGCTTTCTTT.